This T cell receptor (beta chain) was identified in a study of shared clonotypes between healthy human individuals. The method was immunoSEQ multiplex PCR; TCRdb's version includes in-frame clones alone and lacks a portion of them. The table shows approximately 2.1 million clones, with more than 80% occurring only once. Both subsets, CD45RA+ naive and CD45RA-negative memory, were split from the CD4+ cells. As concerns this clone: Its antigen is as yet unknown.

V lost 7 bases and J 4 bases, leaving 22 bases between the germline ends. Germline assignment: CDR1 MNHNY and CDR2 SVGAGI (reference sequence). This CDR3 has 16 amino acids. General study results and limits: The four-donor shared clonotypes exceeded non-shared clonotypes in generation probability, with non-shared ones scoring lower. What naive subsets generally showed was a larger estimated richness than memory subsets showed.

The sequenced material came from naive CD4+ T cells from PBMCs. The subset is: CD45RA+ positively selected. The TCR sequence derives from a man between 18 and 35 years old in good health. Some clones in this sample may be carry-over from other donors' samples. The rearrangement joins TRBV6-6 to TRBJ1-2; no clear D. CDR3 loop: CASTQGRAGRSYGYTF. In DNA, the CDR3 is TGTGCCAGCACCCAAGGGCGGGCGGGTCGAAGCTATGGCTACACCTTC.